Detailed here is one T cell receptor beta chain. These data are taken from a study of blood T cell repertoires in COVID-19. V shed 3 bases, J shed 0 bases, and the junction held 5 bases outside the gene matches. The germline CDR1 and CDR2 sequences are SGHRS and YFSETQ. CDR3 length: 15 amino acids. Some clones are missing from TCRdb's copy, which holds only in-frame ones; the method was immunoSEQ multiplex PCR. In the table there are some 120,000 clones, 86% of which are singletons. The sequenced sample was peripheral blood. The chain has TRBV5-1 and TRBJ1-2; 7 bases fit TRBD1. The TCR sequence derives from a woman in her fifties or sixties who had recovered from COVID-19. CDR3 nucleotides: TGCGCCAGCAGCTCGGGGACAGACACTAACTATGGCTACACCTTC. Translating gives CASSSGTDTNYGYTF.